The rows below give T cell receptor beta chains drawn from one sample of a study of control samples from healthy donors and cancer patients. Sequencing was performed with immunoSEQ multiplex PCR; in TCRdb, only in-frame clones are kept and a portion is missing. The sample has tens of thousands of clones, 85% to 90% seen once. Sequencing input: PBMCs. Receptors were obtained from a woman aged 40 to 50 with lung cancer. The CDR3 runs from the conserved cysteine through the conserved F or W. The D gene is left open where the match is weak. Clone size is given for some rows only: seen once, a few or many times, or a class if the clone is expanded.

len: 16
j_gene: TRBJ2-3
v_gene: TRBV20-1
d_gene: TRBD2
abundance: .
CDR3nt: TGCAGTGCTAGTGGGACTAGCGGGGGGGCCGGGGGTACGCAGTATTTT
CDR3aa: CSASGTSGGAGGTQYF

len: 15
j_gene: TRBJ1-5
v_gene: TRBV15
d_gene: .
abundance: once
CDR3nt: TGTGCCACCAGTGTTCAGCGGGGGGGGTATCAGCCCCAGCATTTT
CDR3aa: CATSVQRGGYQPQHF

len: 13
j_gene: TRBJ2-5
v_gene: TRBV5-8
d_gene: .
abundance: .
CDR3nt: TGTGCCAGCAGCTTGGGGGATCAAGAGACCCAGTACTTC
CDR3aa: CASSLGDQETQYF

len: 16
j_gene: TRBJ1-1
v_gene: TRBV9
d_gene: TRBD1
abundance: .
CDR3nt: TGTGCCAGCAGCGTAGAGGGTAGGACAGGGGCGACTGAAGCTTTCTTT
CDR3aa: CASSVEGRTGATEAFF

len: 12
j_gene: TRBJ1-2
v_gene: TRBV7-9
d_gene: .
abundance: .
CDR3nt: TGTGCCAGCAGCGAGGCGGGGGCTGGCTACACCTTC
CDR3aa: CASSEAGAGYTF

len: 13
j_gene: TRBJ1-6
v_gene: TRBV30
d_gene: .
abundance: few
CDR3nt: TGTGCCTCGGAGAGCTCCTATAATTCACCCCTCCACTTT
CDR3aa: CASESSYNSPLHF

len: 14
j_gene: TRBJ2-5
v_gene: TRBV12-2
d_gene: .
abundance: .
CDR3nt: TGTGCAAGTCGCATGGGGACTGTACAAGAGACCCAGTACTTC
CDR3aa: CASRMGTVQETQYF

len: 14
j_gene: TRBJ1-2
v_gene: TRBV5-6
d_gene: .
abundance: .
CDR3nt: TGTGCCAGCAGCTTGGGAGCATTTAACTATGGCTACACCTTC
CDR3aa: CASSLGAFNYGYTF

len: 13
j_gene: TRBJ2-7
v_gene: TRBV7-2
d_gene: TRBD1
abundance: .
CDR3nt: TGTGCCAGCAGCTCGGACAGGTGGCGCGAGCAGTACTTC
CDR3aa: CASSSDRWREQYF

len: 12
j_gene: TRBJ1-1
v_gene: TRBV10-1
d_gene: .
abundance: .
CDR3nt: TGCGCCTCTGGGGGGACTGAGGCTGAAGCTTTCTTT
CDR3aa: CASGGTEAEAFF

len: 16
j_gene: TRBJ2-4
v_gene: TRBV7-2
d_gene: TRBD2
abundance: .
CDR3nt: TGTGCCAGCAGCTTAGCGTCGGGGGGGGCTAGTGACATTCAGTACTTC
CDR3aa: CASSLASGGASDIQYF

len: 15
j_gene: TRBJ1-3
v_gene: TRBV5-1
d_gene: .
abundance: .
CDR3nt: TGCGCCAGCAGCCTGGACCCCGGCTCTGGAAACACCATATATTTT
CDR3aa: CASSLDPGSGNTIYF

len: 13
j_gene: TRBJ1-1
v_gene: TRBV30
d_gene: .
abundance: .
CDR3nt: TGTGCCTGGGGGGGGGACAAAAACACTGAAGCTTTCTTT
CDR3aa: CAWGGDKNTEAFF

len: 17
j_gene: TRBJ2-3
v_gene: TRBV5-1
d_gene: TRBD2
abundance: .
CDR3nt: TGCGCCAGCAGCTCAGGACTAGCTCTAGATGGCACAGATACGCAGTATTTT
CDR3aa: CASSSGLALDGTDTQYF

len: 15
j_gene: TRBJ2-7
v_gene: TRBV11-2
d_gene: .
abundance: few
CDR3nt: TGTGCCAGCAGCTTAAAGCCGACTAGCTCCTACGAGCAGTACTTC
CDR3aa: CASSLKPTSSYEQYF

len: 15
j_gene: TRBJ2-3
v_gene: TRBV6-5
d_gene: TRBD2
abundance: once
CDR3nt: TGTGCCAGCAGCACGACTAGCGGGGGGGCAGATACGCAGTATTTT
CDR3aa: CASSTTSGGADTQYF

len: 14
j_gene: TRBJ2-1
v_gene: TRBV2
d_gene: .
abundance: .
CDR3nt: TGTGCCAGCAGCACGGACAGCTCCTACAATGAGCAGTTCTTC
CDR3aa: CASSTDSSYNEQFF

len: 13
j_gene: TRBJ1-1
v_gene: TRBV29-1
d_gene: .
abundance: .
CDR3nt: TGCAGCGCCTCCCGCAGCATGAACACTGAAGCTTTCTTT
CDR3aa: CSASRSMNTEAFF

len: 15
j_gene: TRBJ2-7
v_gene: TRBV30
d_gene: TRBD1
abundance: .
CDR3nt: TGTGCCTGGACACCGGGACAGGGTATCGCCTACGAGCAGTACTTC
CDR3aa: CAWTPGQGIAYEQYF

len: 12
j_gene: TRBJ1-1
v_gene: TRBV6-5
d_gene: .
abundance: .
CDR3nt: TGTGCCAGCATTCTTCCCAACACTGAAGCTTTCTTT
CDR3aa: CASILPNTEAFF

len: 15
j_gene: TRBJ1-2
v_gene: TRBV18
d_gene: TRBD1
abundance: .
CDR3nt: TGTGCCAGCTCACCACCAACCGGGACAGCGGACGGGGACACCTTC
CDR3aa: CASSPPTGTADGDTF

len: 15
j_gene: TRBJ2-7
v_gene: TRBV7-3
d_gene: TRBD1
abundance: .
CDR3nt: TGTGCCAGCAGCTTAGGACAGGGGGCAGACTACGAGCAGTACTTC
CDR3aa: CASSLGQGADYEQYF

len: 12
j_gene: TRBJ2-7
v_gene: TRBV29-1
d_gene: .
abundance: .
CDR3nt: TGCAGCGTTCGGTGGACGGAGAACGAGCAGTACTTC
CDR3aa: CSVRWTENEQYF

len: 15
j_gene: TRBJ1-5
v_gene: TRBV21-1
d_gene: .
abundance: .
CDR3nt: TGTGCCAGCAGCAAGGCGAAGAGTGTCAATCAGCCCCAGCATTTT
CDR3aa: CASSKAKSVNQPQHF

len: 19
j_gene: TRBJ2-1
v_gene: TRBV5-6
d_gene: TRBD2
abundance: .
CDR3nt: TGTGCCAGCAGCTTGGCCCCGGGGGGCGCGGGGGGGAAATACAATGAGCAGTTCTTC
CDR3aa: CASSLAPGGAGGKYNEQFF

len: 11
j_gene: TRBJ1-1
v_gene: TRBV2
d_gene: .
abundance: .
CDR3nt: TGTGCCAGCAAGTTGAACACTGAAGCTTTCTTT
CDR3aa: CASKLNTEAFF

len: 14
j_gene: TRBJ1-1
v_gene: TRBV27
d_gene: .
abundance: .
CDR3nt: TGTGCCAGCACCCTCGACATGTCGAACACTGAAGCTTTCTTT
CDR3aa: CASTLDMSNTEAFF

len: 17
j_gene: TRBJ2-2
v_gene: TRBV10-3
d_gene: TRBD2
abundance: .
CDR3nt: TGTGCCATCAGTGAGTCCAGCGGGGGGGCAGGCACCGGGGAGCTGTTTTTT
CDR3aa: CAISESSGGAGTGELFF

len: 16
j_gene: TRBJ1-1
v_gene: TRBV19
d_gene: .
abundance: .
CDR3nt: TGTGCCAGTAGTATAGCCTGGGAAGGGACGGGCACTGAAGCTTTCTTT
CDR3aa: CASSIAWEGTGTEAFF

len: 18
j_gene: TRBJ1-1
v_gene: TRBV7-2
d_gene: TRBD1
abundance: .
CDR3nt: TGTGCCAGCAGCTTGACAGGGGGAGGAAATATCGCCGGGACTGAAGCTTTCTTT
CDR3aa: CASSLTGGGNIAGTEAFF

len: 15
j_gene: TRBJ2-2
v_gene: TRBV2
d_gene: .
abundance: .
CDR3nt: TGTGCCAGCAGTGATCAGGTGGGGTACACCGGGGAGCTGTTTTTT
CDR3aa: CASSDQVGYTGELFF

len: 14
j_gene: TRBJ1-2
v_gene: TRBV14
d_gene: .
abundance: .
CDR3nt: TGTGCCAGCAGCCAAGGGGGGACTCACTATGGCTACACCTTC
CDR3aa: CASSQGGTHYGYTF

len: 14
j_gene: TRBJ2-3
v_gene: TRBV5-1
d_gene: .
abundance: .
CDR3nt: TGCGCCAGCTCAGGGCAGGGGTCCACAGATACGCAGTATTTT
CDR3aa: CASSGQGSTDTQYF

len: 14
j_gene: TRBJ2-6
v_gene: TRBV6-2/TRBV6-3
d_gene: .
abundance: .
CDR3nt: TGTGCCAGCAGTAACTTCCCTGGGGCCAACGTCCTGACTTTC
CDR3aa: CASSNFPGANVLTF

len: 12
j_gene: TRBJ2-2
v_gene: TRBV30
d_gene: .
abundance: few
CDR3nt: TGTGCCTGGAGTGTAGGGGGCGGGGAGCTGTTTTTT
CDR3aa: CAWSVGGGELFF

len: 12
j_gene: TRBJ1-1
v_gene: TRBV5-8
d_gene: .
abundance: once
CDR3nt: TGTGCCAGCAGCTTGCTCGGGCTGCGGGCTTTCTTT
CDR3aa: CASSLLGLRAFF

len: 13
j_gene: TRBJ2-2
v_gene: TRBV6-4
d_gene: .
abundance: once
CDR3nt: TGTGCCAGCAGCGGGCAGAACACCGGGGAGCTGTTTTTT
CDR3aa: CASSGQNTGELFF

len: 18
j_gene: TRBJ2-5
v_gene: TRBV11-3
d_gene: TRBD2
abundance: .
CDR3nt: TGTGCCAGCAGCTTAGTTCCGGGACTAGCGGGGGGCCAAGAGACCCAGTACTTC
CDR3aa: CASSLVPGLAGGQETQYF

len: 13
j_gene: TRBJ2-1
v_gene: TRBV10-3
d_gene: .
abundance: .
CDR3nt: TGTGCCGCCCGGGGCGAATCCTACAATGAGCAGTTCTTC
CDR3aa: CAARGESYNEQFF

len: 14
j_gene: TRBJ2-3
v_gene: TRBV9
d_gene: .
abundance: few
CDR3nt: TGTGCCAGCAGCGTAGGTGGCGCACGGGATACGCAGTATTTT
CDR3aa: CASSVGGARDTQYF

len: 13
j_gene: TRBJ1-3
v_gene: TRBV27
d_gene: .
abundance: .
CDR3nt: TGTGCCAGCAGTTCCCCCGGTTGGGGAACCATATATTTT
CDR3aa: CASSSPGWGTIYF

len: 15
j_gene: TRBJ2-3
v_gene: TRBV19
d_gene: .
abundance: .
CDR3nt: TGTGCCAGTAGTACCCTAGGTGCTAGCACAGATACGCAGTATTTT
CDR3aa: CASSTLGASTDTQYF

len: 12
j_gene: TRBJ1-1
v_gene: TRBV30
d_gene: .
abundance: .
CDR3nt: TGTGCCTGGAGTAGGGAGAACACTGAAGCTTTCTTT
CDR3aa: CAWSRENTEAFF

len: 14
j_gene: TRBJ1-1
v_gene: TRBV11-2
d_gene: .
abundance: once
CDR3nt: TGTGCCAGCAGCCTCACATCGGACGGAGGTGAAGCTTTCTTT
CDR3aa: CASSLTSDGGEAFF

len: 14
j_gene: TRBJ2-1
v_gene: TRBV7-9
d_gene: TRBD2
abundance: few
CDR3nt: TGTGCCAGCACCACGGGAGGAACCTACAATGAGCAGTTCTTC
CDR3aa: CASTTGGTYNEQFF